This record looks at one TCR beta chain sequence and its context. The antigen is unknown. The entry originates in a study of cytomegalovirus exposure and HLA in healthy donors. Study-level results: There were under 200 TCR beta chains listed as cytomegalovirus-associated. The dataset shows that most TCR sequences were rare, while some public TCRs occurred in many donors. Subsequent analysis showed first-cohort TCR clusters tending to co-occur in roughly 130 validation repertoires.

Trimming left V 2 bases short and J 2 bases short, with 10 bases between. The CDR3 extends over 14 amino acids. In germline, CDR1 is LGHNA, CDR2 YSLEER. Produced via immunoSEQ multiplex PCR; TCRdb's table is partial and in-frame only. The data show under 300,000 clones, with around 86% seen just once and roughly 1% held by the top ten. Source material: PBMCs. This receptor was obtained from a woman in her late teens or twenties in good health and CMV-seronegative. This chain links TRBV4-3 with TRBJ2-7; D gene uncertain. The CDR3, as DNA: TGCGCCAGCAGCCAATTCGTAGTCCCCTACGAGCAGTACTTC. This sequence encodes CASSQFVVPYEQYF.